This T cell receptor (beta chain) originates from a study of monozygotic twins with inflammatory bowel disease. CDR1 is MNHEY, CDR2 SVGAGI, per germline. CDR3 length: 15 amino acids. TCRdb re-called the 5' RACE reads and catalogs CDR3 proteins one per entry, DNA excluded. This sample's clone table lists approximately 400,000 distinct CDR3 sequences. This TCR was recovered from a human donor with ulcerative colitis or Crohn's disease, or a healthy co-twin of an affected twin (not recorded which). This chain joins TRBV6-5 and TRBJ2-5. The sample was blood. Here the CDR3 reads CASSYSRAYQETQYF.